The next 28 T cell receptor beta chains were all read from a single sample in a study of shared clonotypes between healthy human individuals. Sequencing used immunoSEQ multiplex PCR; TCRdb keeps in-frame clones, though not all of them. The data contain about 600,000 clones, around 97% of them singletons. The sequencing input was naive CD4+ T cells sorted from blood. As to subset: CD45RA+ positively selected. The receptors were sampled from a woman in her twenties or thirties in good health.

This rearrangement joins TRBV25-1 to TRBJ1-5, with 7 bases aligning to TRBD1. This CDR3 contains 15 residues. Looked up from germline, CDR1 is MGHDK and CDR2 is SYGVNS. V lost 8 bases, J lost 9 bases, and 16 bases stayed unmatched. In DNA form, the CDR3 reads TGTGCCAGCGGATCCGGGACAGCCACGCAGGGGCCCCAGCATTTT. Its protein is CASGSGTATQGPQHF.

This chain connects TRBV21-1 to TRBJ2-1; TRBD1 is the table's D call, not checked against the DNA. TRBV21-1 is classified as a pseudogene. This CDR3 comprises 16 residues. The CDR3: CASSSIGQQPYNEQFF. CDR3 in DNA: TGTGCCAGCAGCTCTATCGGACAGCAGCCCTACAATGAGCAGTTCTTC.

Concerning this clone: An end of the junction does not agree with germline; a read error may underlie this. The gene calls are TRBV5-8 and TRBJ1-2; 8 bases fit TRBD1. From germline, CDR1 is SGHTS and CDR2 YDEGEE. This CDR3 contains 10 residues. The CDR3 DNA is TGTGCCAGCATCCCAGGGGGCGTAATCTTC. It is translated as CASIPGGVIF.

The rearrangement joins TRBV27 to TRBJ1-5; D call uncertain. Trimming pared 3 bases from V and 0 bases from J, leaving 15 bases between. Germline CDR1 reads MNHEY; CDR2 reads SMNVEV (reference sequence). The CDR3 loop spans 17 amino acids. The CDR3 DNA reads TGTGCCAGCAGTTTTTCTAGGACCGGTTATAGCAATCAGCCCCAGCATTTT. Amino acids: CASSFSRTGYSNQPQHF.

The chain employs TRBV9 and TRBJ1-6, with 7 bases fitting TRBD1. In germline, CDR1 is SGDLS, CDR2 YYNGEE. The CDR3 contains 14 residues. Unmatched junction bases numbered 6, after V lost 4 bases and J lost 8 bases. The CDR3 loop reads CASSTQGTDSPLHF. In DNA form, the CDR3 reads TGTGCCAGCAGCACACAGGGGACGGATTCACCCCTCCACTTT.

J is TRBJ1-1 and V is TRBV28, with D maybe TRBD1 (5 bases). The V gene lost 5 bases and the J gene lost 6 bases, with 22 bases spanning the gap. Germline V lookup: CDR1 MDHEN, CDR2 SYDVKM. This CDR3 region has 16 residues. Here the CDR3 reads CASSHAGTSLGAEAFF. Here the CDR3 DNA reads TGTGCCAGCAGTCACGCGGGGACGTCTCTTGGCGCTGAAGCTTTCTTT.

The gene calls are TRBV5-6 and TRBJ1-6; 9 nucleotides align to TRBD1. The CDR3 loop spans 14 amino acids. CDR1 and CDR2 from the germline V gene are SGHDT and YYEEEE. J lost 6 bases, V lost 4 bases, and 2 bases had no gene match. The CDR3 protein is CASSRDRANSPLHF. The CDR3 bases are TGTGCCAGCAGCAGGGACAGGGCTAATTCACCCCTCCACTTT.

CDR3 residues: CASSLVTVQPQHF. CDR3 nucleotides: TGTGCCAGCAGCTTAGTGACCGTTCAGCCCCAGCATTTT. V is TRBV7-2 and J is TRBJ1-5, with no clear D. V was cut by 1 base and J by 6 bases, with 7 bases left in between. Germline CDR1 reads SGHTA; CDR2 reads FQGNSA. This CDR3 comprises 13 residues.

This chain uses TRBV28 with TRBJ2-1, with D unresolved. V was clipped by 2 bases and J by 4 bases, with 12 bases between them. In germline, CDR1 is MDHEN, CDR2 SYDVKM. This CDR3 comprises 15 residues. CDR3 in amino acids: CASSLRVGSYNEQFF. CDR3 in DNA: TGTGCCAGCAGTTTACGCGTGGGGTCGTACAATGAGCAGTTCTTC.

This chain links TRBV10-3 with TRBJ2-3; D gene ambiguous. CDR3 length equals 13 residues. Per germline, CDR1 ENHRY and CDR2 SYGVKD. The CDR3 spells CAARGLGTDTQYF. The DNA for the CDR3 is TGTGCGGCGCGCGGTCTAGGAACAGATACGCAGTATTTT.

The chain carries TRBV28 and TRBJ1-5; 8 positions match TRBD1. V gave up 4 bases and J gave up 4 bases; unmatched junction bases: 12. CDR3 length equals 17 residues. The germline gives CDR1 MDHEN, CDR2 SYDVKM. Here the CDR3 DNA reads TGTGCCAGCAGTTCCGGACAGGGATTAGGGAGGAATCAGCCCCAGCATTTT. Translation gives CASSSGQGLGRNQPQHF.

The chain combines TRBV5-8 with TRBJ2-7; TRBD1 matches 9 bases. CDR1 is SGHTS, CDR2 YDEGEE, per germline. CDR3 length: 12 residues. V lost 7 bases to trimming and J lost 2 bases; unmatched junction nucleotides: 1. The CDR3 DNA reads TGTGCCAGCGGGACAGGGACCTACGAGCAGTACTTC. Protein product: CASGTGTYEQYF.

The genes are TRBV7-9 and TRBJ2-7; D is unclear. CDR3 length: 13 residues. Germline-derived CDR1 and CDR2 are SEHNR and FQNEAQ (reference sequence). Deletions cut 7 bases from V and 1 base from J, with 11 bases between. CDR3 protein: CASNLETSYEQYF. The CDR3 DNA reads as TGTGCCAGCAACCTGGAAACTTCCTACGAGCAGTACTTC.

The chain carries TRBV2 and TRBJ2-3; the match to TRBD2 covers 7 bases. V shed 7 bases, J shed 5 bases, and the junction held 6 bases outside the gene matches. Germline V CDR1 and CDR2: SNHLY, FYNNEI. This CDR3 spans 13 amino acids. CDR3 nucleotide sequence: TGTGCCAGCACGGTGGCTAGCGGAGATACGCAGTATTTT. As protein: CASTVASGDTQYF.

The chain couples TRBV11-2 to TRBJ2-1; 11 bases line up with TRBD1. Losses at the gene ends were 5 bases for V and 10 bases for J; bases not matched to a gene: 4. Germline V gene data show CDR1 as SGHAT and CDR2 as FQNNGV. The CDR3 contains 13 residues. CDR3 sequence reads: CASSQDRGREQFF. The CDR3 DNA sequence: TGTGCCAGCAGCCAGGACAGGGGGCGAGAGCAGTTCTTC. The variable domain in full, completed from reference TRBV11-2 and TRBJ2-1, reads EAGVAQSPRYKIIEKRQSVAFWCNPISGHATLYWYQQILGQGPKLLIQFQNNGVVDDSQLPKDRFSAERLKGVDSTLKIQPAKLEDSAVYLCASSQDRGREQFFGPGTRLTVL.

This clone has only one observation. This rearrangement joins TRBV9 to TRBJ2-1, with TRBD2 identical over 7 bases. The CDR3 spans 17 residues. Unmatched junction bases numbered 13, after V lost 0 bases and J lost 7 bases. Germline CDR1 and CDR2: SGDLS and YYNGEE. Written as DNA, the CDR3 is TGTGCCAGCAGCGTAGATGTGGGAGGGCCCTCAGGGAATGAGCAGTTCTTC. Its protein is CASSVDVGGPSGNEQFF.

DNA for the CDR3: TGTGCCAGCAGTTTGACTGAAGCTTTCTTT. This encodes CASSLTEAFF. The V gene is TRBV28, the J gene TRBJ1-1, with D unclear. Germline V gene sequence: CDR1 MDHEN, CDR2 SYDVKM. The CDR3 is made up of 10 amino acids. V lost 3 bases and J 5 bases, leaving 1 base between the germline ends.

This rearrangement joins TRBV28 to TRBJ1-2; the D gene is possibly TRBD1 (5 bases). V was clipped by 7 bases and J by 4 bases, with 10 bases between them. The CDR3 totals 12 residues. CDR1 MDHEN and CDR2 SYDVKM come from the germline V gene. DNA of the CDR3: TGTGCCAGCAACCGGGACTTCTATGGCTACACCTTC. This encodes CASNRDFYGYTF.

CDR3 loop: CASSQDWGGELFF. Written as DNA, the CDR3 is TGCGCCAGCAGCCAAGATTGGGGTGGGGAGCTGTTTTTT. The chain uses TRBV4-1 and TRBJ2-2; D unresolved. V was shortened by 0 bases and J by 8 bases, with 7 bases between the two germline ends. The CDR3 contains 13 residues. Per germline, CDR1 MGHRA and CDR2 YSYEKL.

The genes are TRBV4-1 and TRBJ1-5; D ambiguous. The CDR3 runs 13 residues. The germline CDR1 and CDR2 sequences are MGHRA and YSYEKL. The germline V and J ends were trimmed by 4 bases and 7 bases, with 11 bases remaining between them. The CDR3 DNA follows: TGCGCCAGCAGCCGCAAGGTGGGACAGCCCCAGCATTTT. It is translated as CASSRKVGQPQHF.

Of note for this clone: Distinct nucleotide sequences in the sample also encode this CDR3. This chain connects TRBV19 to TRBJ2-7; D is uncertain. This CDR3 spans 13 amino acids. Deletions cut 0 bases from V and 4 bases from J, with 7 bases between. Germline V gene sequence: CDR1 LNHDA, CDR2 SQIVND (reference sequence). The CDR3 protein is CASSIERGYEQYF. The CDR3 nucleotides are TGTGCCAGTAGTATAGAGCGAGGTTACGAGCAGTACTTC.

The CDR3 DNA reads as TGCGCCAGCAGCCTTCAGGTTCCGGAGTATGGCTACACCTTC. It translates to CASSLQVPEYGYTF. The rearrangement joins TRBV5-1 to TRBJ1-2; D unclear. Trimming cost V 4 bases and J 5 bases, with 15 bases left between them. Germline CDR1 and CDR2: SGHRS and YFSETQ. CDR3 length: 14 residues.

This sequence joins TRBV2 and TRBJ2-1; D might be TRBD2 (5 bases). Trimming removed 6 bases at V and 9 bases at J, with 15 bases between. The CDR3 is 13 amino acids. Per the germline V gene, CDR1 is SNHLY and CDR2 is FYNNEI. CDR3 region: CASSPGSEGEQFF. The CDR3 DNA follows: TGTGCCAGCAGCCCAGGTTCTGAGGGTGAGCAGTTCTTC. Full variable domain (outside the CDR3, taken from reference TRBV2 and TRBJ2-1): EPEVTQTPSHQVTQMGQEVILRCVPISNHLYFYWYRQILGQKVEFLVSFYNNEISEKSEIFDDQFSVERPDGSNFTLKIRSTKLEDSAMYFCASSPGSEGEQFFGPGTRLTVL.

The chain employs TRBV19 and TRBJ2-7; 11 bases match TRBD2. The CDR3 contains 15 residues. Germline-derived CDR1 and CDR2 are LNHDA and SQIVND (reference sequence). V trimming: 2 bases; J trimming: 7 bases; junction bases outside the gene matches: 7. CDR3 protein: CASSIHPGLAEEQYF. In DNA form, the CDR3 reads TGTGCCAGTAGTATACACCCGGGACTAGCGGAGGAGCAGTACTTC.

The CDR3 loop reads CASSEGAPPSHQPQHF. The CDR3 coding sequence is TGTGCCAGCAGCGAGGGGGCTCCCCCGTCCCATCAGCCCCAGCATTTT. This chain links TRBV2 with TRBJ1-5, with 7 positions matching TRBD1. This CDR3 comprises 16 residues. CDR1 and CDR2 from the germline V gene are SNHLY and FYNNEI. The V and J ends lost 6 bases and 5 bases, in that order; junction bases with no gene match: 13.

The gene calls are TRBV27 and TRBJ2-6; D is ambiguous. Germline V gives CDR1 MNHEY, CDR2 SMNVEV (reference sequence). This CDR3 contains 17 residues. V was trimmed by 6 bases and J by 0 bases, leaving 15 bases between them. CDR3 amino acids: CASRAGLILSGANVLTF. The CDR3, as DNA: TGTGCCAGCAGGGCAGGCCTCATACTCTCTGGGGCCAACGTCCTGACTTTC.

The gene calls are TRBV5-4 and TRBJ1-2; TRBD1 matches at 8 bases. Unmatched junction bases numbered 4, after V lost 5 bases and J lost 4 bases. Germline CDR1 is SGHNT and CDR2 is YYREEE (reference sequence). This CDR3 has 13 amino acids. The CDR3 here is CASRRTGGYGYTF. The CDR3 DNA is TGTGCCAGCAGACGTACAGGGGGCTATGGCTACACCTTC.

In this sample, this clone turned up once. The genes are TRBV10-2 and TRBJ2-3, with 7 bases matching TRBD2. CDR3 length: 17 amino acids. J lost 0 bases, V lost 3 bases, and 9 bases had no gene match. The germline gives CDR1 WSHSY, CDR2 SAAADI. CDR3 coding DNA: TGCGCCAGCAGTGATGGGGGACTACAGATAAGCACAGATACGCAGTATTTT. Its translation: CASSDGGLQISTDTQYF.